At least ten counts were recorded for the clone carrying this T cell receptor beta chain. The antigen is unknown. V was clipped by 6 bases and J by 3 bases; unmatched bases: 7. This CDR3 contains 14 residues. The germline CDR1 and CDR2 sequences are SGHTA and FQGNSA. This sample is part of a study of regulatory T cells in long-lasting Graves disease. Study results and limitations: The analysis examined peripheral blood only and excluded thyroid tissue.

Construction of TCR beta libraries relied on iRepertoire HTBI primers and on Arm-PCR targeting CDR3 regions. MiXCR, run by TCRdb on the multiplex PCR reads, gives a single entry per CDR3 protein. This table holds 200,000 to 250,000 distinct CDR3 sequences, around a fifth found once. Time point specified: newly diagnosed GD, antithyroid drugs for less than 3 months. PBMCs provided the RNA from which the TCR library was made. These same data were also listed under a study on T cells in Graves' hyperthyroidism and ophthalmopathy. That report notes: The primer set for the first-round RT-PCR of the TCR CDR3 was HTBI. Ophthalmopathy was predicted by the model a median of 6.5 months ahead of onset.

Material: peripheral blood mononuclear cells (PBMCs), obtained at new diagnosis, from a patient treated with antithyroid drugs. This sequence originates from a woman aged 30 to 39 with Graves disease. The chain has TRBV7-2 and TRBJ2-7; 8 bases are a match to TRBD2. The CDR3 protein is CASRPSGGSYEQYF. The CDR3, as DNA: TGTGCCAGCAGACCGTCGGGGGGGAGCTACGAGCAGTACTTC.